This T cell receptor beta chain was recovered during a study of monozygotic twins with inflammatory bowel disease (dated by TCRdb to between 2017 and 2020). As for the study more broadly: A total of approximately 30 monozygotic twin pairs were included in the full study, comprising nine German pairs (four IBD-concordant, five IBD-discordant) and 19 IBD-discordant Danish pairs. The search for disease-associated traits relied mainly on comparing, within discordant pairs, IBD patients with their genetically identical healthy co-twins. Each individual had, on average, about 151 000 unique TCRalpha sequences and 181 000 unique TCRbeta sequences available for analysis.

The CDR3 has 14 amino acids, counting the end cysteine and phenylalanine. No DNA is given. An approximately 2.5 ml peripheral blood sample was drawn into PAXgene tubes per donor and stored at -80°C. Without any T cell sorting, total RNA was extracted from whole blood using the PAXgene blood miRNA kit on an automated QIAcube. Peripheral blood from monozygotic twin pairs, either concordant or discordant for inflammatory bowel disease, underwent deep TCRalpha and TCRbeta repertoire profiling that used unique molecular barcoding. Smoking habits were recorded for all twin pairs, with individuals classified as current, former or never smokers. Results and caveats for the whole study, not just this receptor: No single strong signal or clonotype linked to IBD turned up in the results, so the idea that one exists was not supported. Distinction between different T cell subtypes could not be achieved in the analysis. Repertoire similarity did not differ between concordant and discordant twins, which could be due to limited statistical power. IBD patients had lower TCRbeta repertoire diversity, measured by the inverse Simpson index, than their healthy co-twins. Because patients were on differing immunosuppressive treatments, the repertoires may have picked up extra background noise and inter-individual variability. Compared with healthy twins, IBD patients shared fewer clonotypes with other individuals, and the difference was most pronounced in patients with signs of disease activity.

Receptor libraries were prepared by 5' RACE. The input for every TCR library was roughly 3,300 ng of total RNA. For each sample, cDNA was synthesized in eight separate reactions using SMARTScribe reverse transcriptase. Unique molecular identifiers containing a 6-nucleotide sample barcode were introduced through template switching during cDNA synthesis. Two nested PCRs of approximately 16 and 9 cycles amplified the TCRalpha and TCRbeta cDNA, and bead purification followed each PCR. Before amplification, cDNA was treated with uracil DNA-glycosylase and purified using the QIAquick PCR purification kit. The second PCR added Illumina TruSeq-compatible adapters along with sample-specific barcodes. Library quality and concentration were checked on TapeStation and Qubit, and libraries were pooled at 4.5 to 5.5 ng each. The pooled libraries were sequenced with 2 x 100 bp reads and custom sequencing primers on an Illumina HiSeq2500 single-index Rapid Run. As for how the authors treated the data: MiGEC version 1.2.6 was used for UMI-based consensus assembly to correct PCR and sequencing errors. MiXCR version 2.1.1 was used for V(D)J alignment, clonotype assembly and CDR3 extraction. Normalisation of gene usage, clonotype sharing and MAIT/NKT TCR abundance was achieved by analysing the top 1000, 10 000 and 20 000 clonotypes per sample. After downsampling to 27 000 UMIs, diversity was calculated as the inverse Simpson index using the vegan R package. Statistical testing used paired Mann-Whitney U tests on the discordant twin pairs and applied Benjamini-Hochberg correction for multiple testing. The reads underwent TCRdb reprocessing, giving one record for each CDR3 protein sequence and no DNA. These V and J calls derive from TCRdb rather than the authors' analysis. The table kept for this sample lists about 330,000 distinct CDR3 sequences. The top ten clones comprise roughly 2% of the sample.

Remarks on this clonotype: The antigen this receptor binds is unknown.

This chain is built from TRBV12-3 or TRBV12-4 and TRBJ1-1. This receptor was taken from a human donor with ulcerative colitis or Crohn's disease, or a healthy co-twin of an affected twin (not recorded which). Sequenced material: blood. The CDR3: CASSFLGFSTEAFF.